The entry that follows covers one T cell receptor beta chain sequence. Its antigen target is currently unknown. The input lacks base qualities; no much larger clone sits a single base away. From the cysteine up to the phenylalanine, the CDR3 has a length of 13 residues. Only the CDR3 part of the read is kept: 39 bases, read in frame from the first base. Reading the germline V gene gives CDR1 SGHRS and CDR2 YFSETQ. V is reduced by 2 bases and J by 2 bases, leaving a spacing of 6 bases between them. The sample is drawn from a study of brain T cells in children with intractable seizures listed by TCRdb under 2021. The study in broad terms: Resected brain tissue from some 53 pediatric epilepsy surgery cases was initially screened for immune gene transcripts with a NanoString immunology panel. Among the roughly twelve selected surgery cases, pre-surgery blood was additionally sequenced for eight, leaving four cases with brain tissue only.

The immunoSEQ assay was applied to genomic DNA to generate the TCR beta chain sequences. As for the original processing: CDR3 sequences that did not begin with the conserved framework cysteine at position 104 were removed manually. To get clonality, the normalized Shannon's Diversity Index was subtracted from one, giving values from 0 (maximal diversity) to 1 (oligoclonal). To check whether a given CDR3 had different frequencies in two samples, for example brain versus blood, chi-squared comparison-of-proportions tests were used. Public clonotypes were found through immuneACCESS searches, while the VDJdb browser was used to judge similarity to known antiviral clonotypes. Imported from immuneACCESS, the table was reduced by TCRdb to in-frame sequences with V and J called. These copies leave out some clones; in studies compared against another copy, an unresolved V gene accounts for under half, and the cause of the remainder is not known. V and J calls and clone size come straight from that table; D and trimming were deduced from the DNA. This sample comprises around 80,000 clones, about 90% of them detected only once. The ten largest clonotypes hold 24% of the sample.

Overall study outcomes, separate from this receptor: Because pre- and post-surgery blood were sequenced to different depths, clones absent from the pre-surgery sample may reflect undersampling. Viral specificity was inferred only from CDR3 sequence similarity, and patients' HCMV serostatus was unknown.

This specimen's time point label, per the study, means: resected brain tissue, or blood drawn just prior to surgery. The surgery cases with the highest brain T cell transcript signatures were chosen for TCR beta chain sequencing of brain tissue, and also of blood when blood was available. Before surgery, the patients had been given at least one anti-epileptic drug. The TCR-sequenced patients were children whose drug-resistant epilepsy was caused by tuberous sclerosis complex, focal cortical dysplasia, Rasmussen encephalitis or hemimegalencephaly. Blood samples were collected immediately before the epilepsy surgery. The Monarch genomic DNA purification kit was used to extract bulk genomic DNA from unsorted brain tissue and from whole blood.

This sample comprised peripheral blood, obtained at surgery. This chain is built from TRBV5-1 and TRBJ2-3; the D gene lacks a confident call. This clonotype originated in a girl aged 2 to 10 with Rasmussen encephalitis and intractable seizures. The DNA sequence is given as TGCGCCAGCAGCTTTGGAGACACAGATACGCAGTATTTT. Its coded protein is CASSFGDTDTQYF.